Listed here is a single T cell receptor (beta chain). Its antigen is as yet unknown. The data stem from a study of T cell repertoires in cytomegalovirus infection. On the study more broadly: Indications of both CMV infection and matching HLA type were provided by public TCR beta signatures. Whole-study results and caveats: Cumulated frequencies of public TCR beta families served to identify carriers of CMV plus the relevant HLA. The response measured ex vivo was dominated by TCR beta clonotypes (HLA-C-restricted and CMV-specific).

From the reads, TCRdb called clonotypes with MiXCR, one entry per CDR3 protein. Among 380,000 or so distinct CDR3 sequences listed, roughly 36% were seen once. This CDR3 spans 13 amino acids. The germline V gene has CDR1 SNHLY and CDR2 FYNNEI. V was trimmed by 8 bases and J by 2 bases, leaving 12 bases between them. Sequenced material: cultured PBMCs, taken from culture after CMV antigen stimulation. The V and J genes are TRBV2 and TRBJ1-1; perhaps TRBD1 as D (6 bases). This TCR derives from a human donor in good health (CMV status not recorded). Some clones in this sample may be carry-over from other donors' samples. CDR3 DNA sequence: TGTGCCAGCGGGGACAACGTAAACACTGAAGCTTTCTTT. It yields the protein CASGDNVNTEAFF.